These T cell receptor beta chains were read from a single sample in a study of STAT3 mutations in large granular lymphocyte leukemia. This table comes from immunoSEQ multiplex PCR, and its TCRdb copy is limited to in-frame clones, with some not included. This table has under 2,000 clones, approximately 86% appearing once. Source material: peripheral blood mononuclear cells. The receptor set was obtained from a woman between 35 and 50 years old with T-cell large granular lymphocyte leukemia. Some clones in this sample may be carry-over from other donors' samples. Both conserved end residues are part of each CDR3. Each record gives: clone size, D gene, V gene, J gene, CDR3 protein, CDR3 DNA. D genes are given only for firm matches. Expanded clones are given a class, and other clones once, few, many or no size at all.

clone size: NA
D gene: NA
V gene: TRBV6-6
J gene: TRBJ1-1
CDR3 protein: CASSYRNTEAFF
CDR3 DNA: TGTGCCAGCAGTTATCGGAACACTGAAGCTTTCTTT

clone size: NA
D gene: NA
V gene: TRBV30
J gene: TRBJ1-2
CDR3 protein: CAWSPNREGYTF
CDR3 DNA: TGTGCCTGGAGTCCCAATCGGGAGGGCTACACCTTC

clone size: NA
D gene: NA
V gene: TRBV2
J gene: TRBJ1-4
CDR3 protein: CASKGQNEKLFF
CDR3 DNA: TGTGCCAGCAAGGGGCAGAATGAAAAACTGTTTTTT

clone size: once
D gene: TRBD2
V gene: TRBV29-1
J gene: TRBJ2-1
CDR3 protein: CSVAAATSENEQFF
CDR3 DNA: TGCAGCGTTGCGGCAGCGACTAGCGAGAATGAGCAGTTCTTC

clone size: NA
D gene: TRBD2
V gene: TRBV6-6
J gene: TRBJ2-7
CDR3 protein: CASSLAGESYEQYF
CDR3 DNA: TGTGCCAGCAGCCTAGCGGGAGAGTCCTACGAGCAGTACTTC

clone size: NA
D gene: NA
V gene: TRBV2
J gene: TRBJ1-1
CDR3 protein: CASIQDPGRRTEAFF
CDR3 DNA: TGTGCCAGCATCCAGGATCCAGGGAGGAGGACTGAAGCTTTCTTT

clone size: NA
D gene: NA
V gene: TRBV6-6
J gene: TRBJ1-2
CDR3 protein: CASTQVGYGYTF
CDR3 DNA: TGTGCCAGCACCCAGGTGGGGTATGGCTACACCTTC

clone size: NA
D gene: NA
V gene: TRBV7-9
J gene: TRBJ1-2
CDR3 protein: CASSPLGQEPYGYTF
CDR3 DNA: TGTGCCAGCAGCCCCTTAGGGCAGGAGCCTTATGGCTACACCTTC

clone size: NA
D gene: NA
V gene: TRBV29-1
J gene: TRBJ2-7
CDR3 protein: CSVGDEPSGQYF
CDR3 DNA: TGCAGCGTTGGAGATGAGCCCTCGGGGCAGTACTTC

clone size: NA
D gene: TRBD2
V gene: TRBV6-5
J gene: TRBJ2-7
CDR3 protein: CASSRTSGYEQYF
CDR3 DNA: TGTGCCAGCAGCCGGACTAGCGGCTACGAGCAGTACTTC

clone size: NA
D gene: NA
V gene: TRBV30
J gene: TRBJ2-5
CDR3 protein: CAWSVGGPQETQYF
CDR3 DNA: TGTGCCTGGAGTGTTGGAGGACCTCAAGAGACCCAGTACTTC

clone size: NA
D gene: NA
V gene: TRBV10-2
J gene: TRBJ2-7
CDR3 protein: CASSESTGLTYEQYF
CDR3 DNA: TGCGCCAGCAGTGAGTCGACAGGACTAACCTACGAGCAGTACTTC

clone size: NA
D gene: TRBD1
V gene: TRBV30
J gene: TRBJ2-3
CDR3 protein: CACSTGDRADTQYF
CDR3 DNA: TGTGCCTGCTCGACAGGGGACAGGGCAGATACGCAGTATTTT

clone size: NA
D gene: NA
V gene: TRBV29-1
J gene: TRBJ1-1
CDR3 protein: CSVCTQGDTEAFF
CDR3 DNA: TGCAGCGTTTGTACCCAGGGTGACACTGAAGCTTTCTTT

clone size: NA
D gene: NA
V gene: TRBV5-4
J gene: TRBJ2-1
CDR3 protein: CAARADSYNEQFF
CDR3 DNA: TGTGCCGCTAGGGCAGACTCCTACAATGAGCAGTTCTTC

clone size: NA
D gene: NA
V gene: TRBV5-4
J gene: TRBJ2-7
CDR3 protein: CASSLASRGSYEQYF
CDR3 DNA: TGTGCCAGCAGCTTGGCTTCTAGGGGCTCCTACGAGCAGTACTTC

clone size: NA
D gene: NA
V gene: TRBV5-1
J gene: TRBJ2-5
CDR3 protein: CASSDGAAQETQYF
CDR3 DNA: TGCGCCAGCAGCGACGGGGCGGCCCAAGAGACCCAGTACTTC

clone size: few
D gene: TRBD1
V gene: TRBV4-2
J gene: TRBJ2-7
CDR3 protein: CASSQDPGQGFYEQYF
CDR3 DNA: TGTGCCAGCAGCCAAGATCCGGGACAGGGCTTCTACGAGCAGTACTTC

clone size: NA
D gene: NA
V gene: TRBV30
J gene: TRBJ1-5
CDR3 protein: CAWSLGRAQPQHF
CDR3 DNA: TGTGCCTGGAGCCTCGGCAGGGCCCAGCCCCAGCATTTT

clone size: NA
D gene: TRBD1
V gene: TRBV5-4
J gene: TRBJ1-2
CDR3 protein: CASSPDRVYGYTF
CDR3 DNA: TGTGCCAGCAGCCCGGACAGGGTCTATGGCTACACCTTC

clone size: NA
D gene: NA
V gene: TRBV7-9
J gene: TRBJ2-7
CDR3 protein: CASSAAPGTPNYEQYF
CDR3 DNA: TGTGCCAGCAGCGCGGCCCCCGGGACTCCCAACTACGAGCAGTACTTC

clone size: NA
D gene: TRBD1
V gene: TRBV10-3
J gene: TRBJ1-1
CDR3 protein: CAIREGQGPEAFF
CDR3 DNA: TGTGCCATCAGGGAGGGACAGGGCCCTGAAGCTTTCTTT

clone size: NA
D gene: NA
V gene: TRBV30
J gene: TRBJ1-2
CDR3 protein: CAWDHGGYTF
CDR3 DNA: TGTGCCTGGGACCATGGTGGCTACACCTTC

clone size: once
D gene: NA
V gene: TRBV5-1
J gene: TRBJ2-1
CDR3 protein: CATALTQVSAGIEQFF
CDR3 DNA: TGCGCCACAGCTCTAACACAGGTCTCTGCCGGTATTGAGCAGTTCTTC

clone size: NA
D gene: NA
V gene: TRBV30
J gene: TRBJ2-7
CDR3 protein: CAWSVGGYYEQYF
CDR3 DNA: TGTGCCTGGAGTGTTGGGGGGTACTACGAGCAGTACTTC

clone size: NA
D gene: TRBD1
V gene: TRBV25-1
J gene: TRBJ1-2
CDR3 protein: CASSETWTGGGGYTF
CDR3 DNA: TGTGCCAGCAGTGAAACCTGGACAGGGGGCGGCGGCTACACCTTC

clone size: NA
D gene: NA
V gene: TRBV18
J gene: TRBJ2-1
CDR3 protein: CASSSGGRNEQFF
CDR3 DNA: TGTGCCAGCTCGTCGGGGGGCAGGAATGAGCAGTTCTTC

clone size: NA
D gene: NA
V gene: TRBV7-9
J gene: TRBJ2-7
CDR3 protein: CASSWTVSYEQYF
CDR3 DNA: TGTGCCAGCAGCTGGACAGTCTCCTACGAGCAGTACTTC

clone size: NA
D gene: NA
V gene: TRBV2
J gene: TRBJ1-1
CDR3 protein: CASSSGQLSPAEAFF
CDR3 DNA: TGTGCCAGCAGTTCGGGGCAATTGTCTCCCGCTGAAGCTTTCTTT

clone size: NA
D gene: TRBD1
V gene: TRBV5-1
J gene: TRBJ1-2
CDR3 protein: CASSSGTGRYGYTF
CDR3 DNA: TGCGCCAGCAGCTCCGGGACAGGGCGATATGGCTACACCTTC

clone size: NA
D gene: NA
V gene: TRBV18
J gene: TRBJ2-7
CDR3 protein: CASSPAGNYEQYF
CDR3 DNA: TGTGCCAGCTCACCAGCGGGGAATTACGAGCAGTACTTC

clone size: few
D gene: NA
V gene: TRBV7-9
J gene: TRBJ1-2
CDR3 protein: CASSQSNNYGYTF
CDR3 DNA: TGTGCCAGCAGCCAAAGTAATAACTATGGCTACACCTTC

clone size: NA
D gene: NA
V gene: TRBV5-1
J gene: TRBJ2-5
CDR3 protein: CASSLGVGTQETQYF
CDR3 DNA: TGCGCCAGCAGCTTGGGGGTGGGGACCCAAGAGACCCAGTACTTC

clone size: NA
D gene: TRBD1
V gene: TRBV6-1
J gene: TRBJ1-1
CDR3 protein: CASSFRDRDTEAFF
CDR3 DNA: TGTGCCAGCAGCTTCCGGGACAGGGACACTGAAGCTTTCTTT

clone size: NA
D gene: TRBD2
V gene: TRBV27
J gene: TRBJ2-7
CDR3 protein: CASSFGGRTYEQYF
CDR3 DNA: TGTGCCAGCAGTTTCGGCGGGAGGACCTACGAGCAGTACTTC

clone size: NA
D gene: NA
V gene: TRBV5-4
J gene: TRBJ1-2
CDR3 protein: CASSSSGGISYGYTF
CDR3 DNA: TGTGCCAGCAGCTCATCAGGTGGCATCTCCTATGGCTACACCTTC

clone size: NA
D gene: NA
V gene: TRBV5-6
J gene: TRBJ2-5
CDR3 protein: CASSLPAAGQTQYF
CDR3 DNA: TGTGCCAGCAGCTTGCCGGCAGCTGGGCAGACCCAGTACTTC

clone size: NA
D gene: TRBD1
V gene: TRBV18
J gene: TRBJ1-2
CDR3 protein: CASSPGTGGSGNYGYTF
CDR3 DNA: TGTGCCAGCTCACCCGGGACAGGGGGCAGCGGTAACTATGGCTACACCTTC

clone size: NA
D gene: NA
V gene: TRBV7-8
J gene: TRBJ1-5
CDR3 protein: CASSRGAGGAQPQHF
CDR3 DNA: TGTGCCAGCAGCCGCGGGGCTGGCGGAGCTCAGCCCCAGCATTTT

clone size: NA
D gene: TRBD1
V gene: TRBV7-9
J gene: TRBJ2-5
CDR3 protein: CASSLGDRGLRETQYF
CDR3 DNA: TGTGCCAGCAGCTTAGGGGACAGGGGGTTGCGAGAGACCCAGTACTTC

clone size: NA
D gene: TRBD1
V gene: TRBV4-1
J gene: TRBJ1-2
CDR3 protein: CASSQGQGADGYTF
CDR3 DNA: TGCGCCAGCAGCCAAGGACAGGGGGCCGATGGCTACACCTTC

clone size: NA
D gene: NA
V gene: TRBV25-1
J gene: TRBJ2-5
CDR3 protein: CASSVGYGRETQYF
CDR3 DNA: TGTGCCAGCAGTGTGGGGTACGGTCGGGAGACCCAGTACTTC

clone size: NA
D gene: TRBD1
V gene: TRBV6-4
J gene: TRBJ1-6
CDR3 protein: CASSDSTGGNSPLHF
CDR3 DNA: TGTGCCAGCAGTGACTCGACAGGGGGCAATTCACCCCTCCACTTT

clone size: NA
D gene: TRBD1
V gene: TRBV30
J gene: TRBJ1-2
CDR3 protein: CAWRYRDREISGYTF
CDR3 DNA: TGTGCCTGGAGATATCGGGACAGGGAAATCTCTGGCTACACCTTC

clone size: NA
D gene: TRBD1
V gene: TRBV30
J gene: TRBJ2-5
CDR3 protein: CAWSRGQGQETQYF
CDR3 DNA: TGTGCCTGGAGCCGAGGACAGGGCCAAGAGACCCAGTACTTC

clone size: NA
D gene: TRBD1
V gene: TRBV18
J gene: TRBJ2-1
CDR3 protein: CASSPKTPGQGANNEQFF
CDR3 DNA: TGTGCCAGCTCACCAAAGACACCGGGACAGGGGGCAAACAATGAGCAGTTCTTC

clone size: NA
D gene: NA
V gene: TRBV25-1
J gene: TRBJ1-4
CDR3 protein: CASSDTLKGGDEKLFF
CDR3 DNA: TGTGCCAGCAGTGACACCTTAAAGGGGGGGGACGAAAAACTGTTTTTT

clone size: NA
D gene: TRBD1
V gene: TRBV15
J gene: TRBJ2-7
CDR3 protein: CATSSGQGPYEQYF
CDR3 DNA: TGTGCCACCAGCAGCGGACAGGGACCCTACGAGCAGTACTTC

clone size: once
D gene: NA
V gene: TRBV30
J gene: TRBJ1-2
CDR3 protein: CAWRDFWVGYTF
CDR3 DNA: TGTGCCTGGAGGGATTTTTGGGTTGGCTACACCTTC

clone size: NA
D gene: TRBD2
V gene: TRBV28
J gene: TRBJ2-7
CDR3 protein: CASSLGGPGLAGGYEQYF
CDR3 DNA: TGTGCCAGCAGTTTAGGGGGACCGGGACTAGCGGGTGGGTACGAGCAGTACTTC

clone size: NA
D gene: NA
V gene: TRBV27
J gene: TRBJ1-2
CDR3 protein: CASSPLMRGRDGYTF
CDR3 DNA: TGTGCCAGCAGTCCCCTCATGCGGGGGCGGGATGGCTACACCTTC

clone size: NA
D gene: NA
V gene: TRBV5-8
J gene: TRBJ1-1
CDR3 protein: CASSFPQGNTEAFF
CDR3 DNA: TGTGCCAGCAGCTTCCCCCAGGGGAACACTGAAGCTTTCTTT

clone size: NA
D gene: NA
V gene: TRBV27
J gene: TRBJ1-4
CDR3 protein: CASSAGGEKLFF
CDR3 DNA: TGTGCCAGCAGTGCGGGGGGTGAAAAACTGTTTTTT